This T cell receptor (beta chain) came from a study of T-cell reconstitution after alpha-beta-depleted transplantation in children. A library of TCRbeta sequences, prepared with unique molecular identifiers, was generated. MiXCR, run by TCRdb on the PCR reads, gives a single entry per CDR3 protein. The sample lists roughly 500,000 distinct CDR3 sequences; less than 35% were seen once. This clonotype was counted only a few times. The V gene's germline CDR1 is ENHRY and CDR2 SYGVKD. The CDR3 covers 12 residues. V lost 3 bases and J 9 bases, leaving 12 bases between the germline ends. The source of this sequence is a human donor who donated a stem cell graft to a child with aplastic anemia. The material sequenced was PBMCs from the stem cell graft donor, taken from the stem cell graft. The chain has TRBV10-3 and TRBJ2-7, with a tentative D call TRBD2 (5 bases). This chain's CDR3 is CAISDGTAGQYV. The CDR3 region has the DNA TGTGCCATCAGTGACGGAACGGCGGGGCAGTACGTC.